The entry below describes one T cell receptor beta chain. No antigen is known for it. Base-call qualities are not available, and no considerably larger clone is one nucleotide away. Taken from cysteine to phenylalanine, the CDR3 has 18 residues. Just the 54-base CDR3 DNA is kept, in frame starting at base 1. The germline ends are 21 bases apart after V is trimmed by 5 bases and J by 1 base. Per the germline V gene (reference sequence), LNHDA is the CDR1 and SQIVND is the CDR2. This specimen comes from a study of shared clonotypes between healthy human individuals (dated by TCRdb to about 2020). A note on the overall study: A couple of women and a few men aged 18 to 49 years were included in the cohort. To increase sequencing depth and limit assay-specific biases, TCR repertoire library preparation and sequencing were carried out by different laboratories using diverse techniques. For each donor, CD4 naive and CD4 memory were each given three plates, CD8 naive was given two plates, and CD8 memory was given one plate. Leukapheresis yielded between about 0.9 and 8.9 billion PBMCs per donor. To estimate repertoire size and how much clonotype sharing occurs between individuals, the study deeply sequenced the blood TCR repertoires of several healthy adults.

Here is what the overall study found, with its caveats: Only blood was sampled, and tissue TCR repertoires likely differ from those in blood. About 5% of naive CD4, roughly 3.5% of naive CD8, around 2.3% of memory CD4, and less than 0.45% of memory CD8 clonotypes were shared across several donors. Larger estimated clonotype richness was generally found for naive subsets than for memory subsets. Because the study included a small number of donors, the genetic and exposure-history diversity represented was limited. Pairwise subsampling led to the expectation that sequencing depth would affect the degree of clonotype sharing among donors. Rarefaction of sorted-subset datasets indicated incomplete sequencing despite the large sequencing depth. Clonotypes shared by all four sorted-subset donors showed higher generation probabilities than non-shared clonotypes.

Using the deep immunoSEQ assay, multiplex PCR amplified TCR CDR3 regions from genomic DNA. Genomic DNA extracted from each cell subset was distributed evenly over all wells of several immunoSEQ 96-well plates, and each plate served as one replicate. For sorted subsets, each replicate PCR was loaded with 200 ng genomic DNA, equivalent to some 27,000 T cell genomes. Purified libraries were quantified with a Qubit 3.0 fluorometer, sized on a Bioanalyzer 2100, and re-quantified with the KAPA Library Quantification kit. Every immunoSEQ 96-well plate was sequenced on a dedicated single-read 150-cycle Illumina NextSeq 550 flow cell. Under the source paper's analysis protocol: Because only junctional sequences without quality scores were contained in the immunoSEQ output, filtering matching that applied to full-length reads could not be performed. To assign V/J genes and CDR3, sequences were annotated using PyIR, a Python wrapper for IgBLAST v1.9, with IMGT germline references. Reads with weak V/J assignments (E-value above 1e-6), missing CDR3, stop codons, out-of-frame junctions, or ambiguous translated residues were removed. V3J clonotypes were defined by identical inferred V gene, J gene, and CDR3 amino acid sequence. Percentage overlap between repertoires was calculated by dividing the number of shared unique clonotypes by the size of the smaller repertoire. RTK rarefaction, the Chao1 estimator, and Recon v2.1 estimates of unobserved clonotypes were used to assess repertoire richness. OLGA was used to compute generation probabilities for all TCRbeta clonotypes that the gDNA method yielded from several donors. Drawn from immuneACCESS, this table holds only the in-frame rearrangements with V and J called that TCRdb kept. Clones are partly lost; checked studies trace under half to an unresolved V gene and leave the rest unexplained. V, J and clone size are those of that table, while D and trimming were read from the DNA. Recorded for this sample are about 1.9 million clones; about 93% of them occurred a single time. 1.5% to 2% of the sample lies in the top ten.

CD8 naive samples consisted of CD45RO-negative cells that were positively selected for CCR7, yielding a CD45RA+CCR7+ population without TemRA cells. The donors were healthy, HIV-negative adults with no recently reported acute infections or vaccinations. Only Caucasian adults living in Nashville, Tennessee, USA were represented among the donors. Blood was obtained by leukapheresis, after which PBMCs were separated by Ficoll-Histopaque density gradient centrifugation and cryopreserved in liquid nitrogen vapor phase. Purity and quantity of every magnetically sorted T cell population were checked by analytical flow cytometry. Genomic DNA was isolated from every sorted fraction and measured by UV absorbance on a Nanodrop 2000c.

Recombination connected TRBV19 to TRBJ1-5, and perhaps TRBD1 as D gene, on 6 matching bases. The TCR was taken from a man in his late teens or twenties in good health. Some clones in this sample may be carry-over from other donors' samples. The sample consisted of naive CD8+ T cells from PBMCs. Taken with the paper, the label for cell subset or site translates to: CD45RA+CCR7+. The bases are TGTGCCAGTAGTCCTCTCGACACAGGGTGGAGAAGCAATCAGCCCCAGCATTTT. Its translation is CASSPLDTGWRSNQPQHF.